These 14 T cell receptor beta chains came from one sample sequenced in a study of cytotoxic CD8 clonotypes in ibrutinib-treated CLL. Assay used: immunoSEQ multiplex PCR; TCRdb lists only in-frame clones, some missing. The table includes about 140,000 clones, approximately 77% detected once. The specimen was PBMCs, collected after 12 months of ibrutinib treatment. These receptors originate from a human donor with chronic lymphocytic leukemia.

This clone was recorded only once. J is TRBJ2-3 and V is TRBV5-1; the D gene could be TRBD1 or TRBD2 (5 bases each). Trimming pared 0 bases from V and 6 bases from J, leaving 14 bases between. The CDR3 runs 15 residues. CDR1 and CDR2 (germline): SGHRS, YFSETQ. DNA for the CDR3: TGCGCCAGCAGCTTGGGTGGCCAGGGCGGGGATACGCAGTATTTT. It is translated as CASSLGGQGGDTQYF.

This chain links TRBV27 with TRBJ2-6; TRBD1 matches at 12 bases. Germline V gene data show CDR1 as MNHEY and CDR2 as SMNVEV (reference sequence). The V and J ends lost 5 bases and 1 base, in that order; junction bases with no gene match: 9. The CDR3 has 19 residues. The CDR3 bases are TGTGCCAGCAGTATAAAGCCGGGACAGGGGGCTTCTGGGGCCAACGTCCTGACTTTC. It specifies CASSIKPGQGASGANVLTF.

The chain combines TRBV6-6 with TRBJ1-2, with 9 bases aligning to TRBD1. The CDR3 runs 16 residues. Trimming cost V 8 bases and J 5 bases; bases outside gene matches: 15. CDR1 MNHNY and CDR2 SVGAGI come from the germline V gene (reference sequence). The CDR3 sequence is CASAPGQGFPSYGYTF. The CDR3 region has the DNA TGTGCCAGCGCCCCGGGACAGGGATTTCCCTCTTATGGCTACACCTTC.

The J gene is TRBJ2-4, the V gene TRBV19, with unresolved D. The CDR3 contains 16 residues. Germline V CDR1 and CDR2: LNHDA, SQIVND (reference sequence). Trimming took off 2 bases at V and 1 base at J, with 12 bases between the two ends. CDR3 DNA: TGTGCCAGTAGTATAACGGTCGGTGGGGCCAAAAACATTCAGTACTTC. Amino acid sequence: CASSITVGGAKNIQYF.

This sequence joins TRBV6-5 and TRBJ2-7, with 11 nucleotides matching TRBD1. The trim removed 2 bases at V and 6 bases at J, leaving 0 bases unmatched. This CDR3 comprises 13 residues. In germline, CDR1 is MNHEY, CDR2 SVGAGI. The CDR3 protein is CASSYGTGGEQYF. The CDR3 DNA reads TGTGCCAGCAGTTACGGGACAGGGGGCGAGCAGTACTTC.

V is TRBV7-2 and J is TRBJ2-7; 9 positions agree with TRBD1. The CDR3 sequence is 15 residues long. Germline loops: CDR1 SGHTA, CDR2 FQGNSA. The J segment lost 4 bases and the V segment lost 5 bases, leaving 9 bases of the junction unmatched. This CDR3 reads CASSQGTGTGYEQYF. In DNA, the CDR3 is TGTGCCAGCAGCCAAGGTACCGGGACAGGGTACGAGCAGTACTTC.

The chain is built from TRBV28 and TRBJ1-1; no clear D. The germline gives CDR1 MDHEN, CDR2 SYDVKM. The V end lost 4 bases, the J end lost 4 bases, and 7 bases lay between the germline ends. There are 12 residues in the CDR3. This chain's CDR3 is CASSYWGTEAFF. The CDR3 DNA reads as TGTGCCAGCAGTTACTGGGGCACTGAAGCTTTCTTT. Based on the CDR3 plus reference TRBV28 and TRBJ1-1, the full variable domain is DVKVTQSSRYLVKRTGEKVFLECVQDMDHENMFWYRQDPGLGLRLIYFSYDVKMKEKGDIPEGYSVSREKKERFSLILESASTNQTSMYLCASSYWGTEAFFGQGTRLTVV.

The chain links TRBV15 to TRBJ2-3; no definite D call. V dropped 0 bases and J dropped 5 bases, with 12 bases sitting between them. CDR3 size: 15 residues. CDR1 and CDR2 from the germline V gene are LNHNV and YYDKDF (reference sequence). Here the CDR3 reads CATSRDRVGVDTQYF. The CDR3 DNA reads TGTGCCACCAGCAGAGATCGAGTTGGGGTAGATACGCAGTATTTT.

The J gene is TRBJ2-3, the V gene TRBV7-3, with D unclear. V dropped 3 bases and J dropped 8 bases, with 6 bases sitting between them. Per the germline V gene, CDR1 is SGHTA and CDR2 is FQGTGA. This CDR3 has 11 residues. The CDR3, as DNA: TGTGCCAGCAGCTTGGGCCCTACGCAGTATTTT. Protein product: CASSLGPTQYF.

The DNA of the CDR3 is TGTGCCACCAGCGGACAGGGGGAGGCCTACAATGAGCAGTTCTTC. Translation: CATSGQGEAYNEQFF. The chain couples TRBV15 to TRBJ2-1; 10 bases match TRBD1. Germline values: CDR1 LNHNV, CDR2 YYDKDF (reference sequence). V dropped 5 bases and J dropped 2; count of bases not matched to a gene: 3. This CDR3 spans 15 amino acids.

This clone turned up a few times. This rearrangement joins TRBV5-5 to TRBJ1-2; TRBD1 is a possible D gene (5 bases). Trimming removed 0 bases at V and 4 bases at J, with 13 bases between. CDR3 size: 15 residues. Germline CDR1 SGHKS, CDR2 YYEKEE (reference sequence). The CDR3 DNA follows: TGTGCCAGCAGCTTGGGGCAGGGTGGGGCCTATGGCTACACCTTC. As protein: CASSLGQGGAYGYTF.

The chain uses TRBV5-1 and TRBJ2-7, with D possibly matching TRBD1 (5 bases). CDR1 and CDR2 from the germline V gene are SGHRS and YFSETQ. This CDR3 comprises 12 residues. V was trimmed by 5 bases and J by 11 bases, leaving 17 bases between them. Written as DNA, the CDR3 is TGCGCCAGCAGTTATCGCAGGGAAGAGGAGTACTTC. As protein: CASSYRREEEYF.

A few counts support this clone. V usage is TRBV28 and J usage is TRBJ1-5; D unclear. Trimming left V 2 bases short and J 5 bases short, with 7 bases between. In germline, CDR1 is MDHEN, CDR2 SYDVKM. The CDR3 covers 13 residues. CDR3 bases: TGTGCCAGCAGTTTAGTAAGGGATCAGCCCCAGCATTTT. It codes for CASSLVRDQPQHF.

The chain has TRBV5-1 and TRBJ1-1; TRBD1 matches 8 bases. Germline loops: CDR1 SGHRS, CDR2 YFSETQ. The CDR3 totals 14 residues. The V gene end was trimmed by 4 bases and the J gene end by 4 bases; junction bases not matched to a gene: 6. The DNA of the CDR3 is TGCGCCAGCAGCGCCCAGGGGGCCGTCACTGAAGCTTTCTTT. Its translation: CASSAQGAVTEAFF.